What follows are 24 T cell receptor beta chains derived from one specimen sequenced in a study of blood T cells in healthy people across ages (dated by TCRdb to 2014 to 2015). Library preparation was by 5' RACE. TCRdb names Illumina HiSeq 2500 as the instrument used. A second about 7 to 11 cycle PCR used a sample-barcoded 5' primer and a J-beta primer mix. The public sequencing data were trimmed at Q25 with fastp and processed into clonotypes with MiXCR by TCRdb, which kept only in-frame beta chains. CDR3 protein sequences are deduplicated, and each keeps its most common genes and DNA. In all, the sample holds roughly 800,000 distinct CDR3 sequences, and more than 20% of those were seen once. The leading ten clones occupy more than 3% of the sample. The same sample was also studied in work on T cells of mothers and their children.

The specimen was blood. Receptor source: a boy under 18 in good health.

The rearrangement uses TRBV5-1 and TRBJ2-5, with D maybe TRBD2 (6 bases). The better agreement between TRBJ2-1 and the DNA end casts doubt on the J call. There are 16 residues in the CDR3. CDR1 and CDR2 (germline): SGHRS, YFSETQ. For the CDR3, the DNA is TGCGCCAGCAGCTTTTACCGGGACTCGCCGGTAAGGGAGCAGTTCTTC. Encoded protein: CASSFYRDSPVREQFF.

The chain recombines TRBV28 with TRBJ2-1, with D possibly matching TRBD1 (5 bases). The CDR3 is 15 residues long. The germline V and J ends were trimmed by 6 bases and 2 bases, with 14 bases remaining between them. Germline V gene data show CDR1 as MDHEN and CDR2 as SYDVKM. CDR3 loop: CASRTEKGPYNEQFF. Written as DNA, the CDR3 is TGTGCCAGCAGGACCGAAAAGGGGCCCTACAATGAGCAGTTCTTC.

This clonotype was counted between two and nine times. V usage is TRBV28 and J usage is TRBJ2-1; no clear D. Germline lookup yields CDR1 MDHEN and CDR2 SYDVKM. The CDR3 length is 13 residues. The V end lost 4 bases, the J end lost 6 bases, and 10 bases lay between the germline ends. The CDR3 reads CASSYVALNEQFF. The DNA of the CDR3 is TGTGCCAGCAGTTACGTGGCCCTCAATGAGCAGTTCTTC.

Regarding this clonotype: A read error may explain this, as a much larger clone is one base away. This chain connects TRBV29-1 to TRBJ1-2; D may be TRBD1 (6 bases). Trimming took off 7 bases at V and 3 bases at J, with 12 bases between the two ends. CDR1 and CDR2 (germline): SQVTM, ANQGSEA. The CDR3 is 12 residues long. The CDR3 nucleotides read TGCAGCGGTACAGGGATGGACTATGGCTACACCTTC. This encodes CSGTGMDYGYTF. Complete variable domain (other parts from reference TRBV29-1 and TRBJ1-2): SAVISQKPSRDICQRGTSLTIQCQVDSQVTMMFWYRQQPGQSLTLIATANQGSEATYESGFVIDKFPISRPNLTFSTLTVSNMSPEDSSIYLCSGTGMDYGYTFGSGTRLTVV.

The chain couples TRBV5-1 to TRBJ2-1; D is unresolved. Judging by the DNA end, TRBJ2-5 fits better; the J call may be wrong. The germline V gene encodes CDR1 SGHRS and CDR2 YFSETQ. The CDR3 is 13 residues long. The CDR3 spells CASSFQWEETQYF. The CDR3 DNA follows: TGCGCCAGCAGCTTTCAGTGGGAAGAGACCCAGTACTTC.

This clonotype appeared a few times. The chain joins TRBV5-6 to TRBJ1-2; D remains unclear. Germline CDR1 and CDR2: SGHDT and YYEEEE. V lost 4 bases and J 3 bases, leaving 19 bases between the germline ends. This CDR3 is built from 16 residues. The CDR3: CASSPRLAPYYYGYTF. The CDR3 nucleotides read TGTGCCAGCAGCCCTCGTTTGGCCCCCTACTACTATGGCTACACCTTC.

CDR3 sequence: CASSQVGGTGSYEQYF. DNA for the CDR3: TGCGCCAGCAGCCAAGTAGGTGGGACAGGGTCCTACGAGCAGTACTTC. The chain couples TRBV4-3 to TRBJ2-7; TRBD1 matches 9 bases. There are 16 residues in the CDR3. J gave up 1 base and V 1 base, and 5 bases lay outside the gene matches. Per the germline V gene, CDR1 is LGHNA and CDR2 is YSLEER.

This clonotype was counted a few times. The CDR3 loop reads CASSLTTGTPLGEQFF. In nucleotides, the CDR3 is TGCGCCAGCAGCTTGACGACCGGGACCCCTCTCGGTGAGCAGTTCTTC. This rearrangement joins TRBV5-1 to TRBJ2-1; D assignment may be TRBD1 or TRBD2 (5 bases each). The CDR3 has 16 residues. Germline V gives CDR1 SGHRS, CDR2 YFSETQ. The germline V and J ends were trimmed by 1 base and 9 bases, with 20 bases remaining between them.

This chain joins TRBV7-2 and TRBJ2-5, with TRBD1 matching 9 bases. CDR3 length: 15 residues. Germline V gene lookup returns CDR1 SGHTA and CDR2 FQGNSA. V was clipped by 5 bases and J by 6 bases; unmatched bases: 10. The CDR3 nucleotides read TGTGCCAGCAGCCCACCGGGACAGGGTCGACAGACCCAGTACTTC. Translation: CASSPPGQGRQTQYF.

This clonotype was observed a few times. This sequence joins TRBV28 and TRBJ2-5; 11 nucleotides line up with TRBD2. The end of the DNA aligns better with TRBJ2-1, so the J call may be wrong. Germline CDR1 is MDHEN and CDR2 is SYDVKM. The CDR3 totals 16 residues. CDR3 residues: CASSLSRLAGYNEQFF. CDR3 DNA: TGTGCCAGCAGTTTATCGAGACTAGCGGGGTACAATGAGCAGTTCTTC.

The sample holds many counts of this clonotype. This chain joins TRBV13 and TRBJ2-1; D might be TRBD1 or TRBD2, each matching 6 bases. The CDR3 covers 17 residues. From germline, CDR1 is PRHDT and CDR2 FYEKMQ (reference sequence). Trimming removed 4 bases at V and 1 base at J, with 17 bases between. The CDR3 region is CASSSPPGARSYNEQFF. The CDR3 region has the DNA TGTGCCAGCAGCTCCCCACCGGGGGCCCGTTCCTACAATGAGCAGTTCTTC.

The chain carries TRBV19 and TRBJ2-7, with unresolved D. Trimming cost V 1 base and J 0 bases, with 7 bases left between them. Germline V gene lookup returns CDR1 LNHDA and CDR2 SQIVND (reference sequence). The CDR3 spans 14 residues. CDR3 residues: CASSIGGLSYEQYF. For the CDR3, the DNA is TGTGCCAGTAGTATAGGCGGCCTCTCCTACGAGCAGTACTTC.

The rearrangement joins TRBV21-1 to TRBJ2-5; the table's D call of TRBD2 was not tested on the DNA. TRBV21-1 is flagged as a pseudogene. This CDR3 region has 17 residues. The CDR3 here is CASSKEDGTSGQETQYF. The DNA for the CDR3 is TGTGCCAGCAGCAAAGAGGACGGGACTAGCGGCCAAGAGACCCAGTACTTC.

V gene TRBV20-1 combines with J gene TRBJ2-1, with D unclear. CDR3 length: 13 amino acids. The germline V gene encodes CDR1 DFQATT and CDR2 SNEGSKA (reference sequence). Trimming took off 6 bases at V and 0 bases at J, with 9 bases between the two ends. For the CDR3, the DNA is TGCAGTGCAAGAATAATCTCCTACAATGAGCAGTTCTTC. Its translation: CSARIISYNEQFF.

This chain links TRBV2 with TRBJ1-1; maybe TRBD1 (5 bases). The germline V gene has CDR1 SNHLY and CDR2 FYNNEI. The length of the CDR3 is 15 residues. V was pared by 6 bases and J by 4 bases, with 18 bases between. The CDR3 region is CASRFSDKDTTEAFF. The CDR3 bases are TGTGCCAGCAGATTTTCGGACAAAGACACCACTGAAGCTTTCTTT.

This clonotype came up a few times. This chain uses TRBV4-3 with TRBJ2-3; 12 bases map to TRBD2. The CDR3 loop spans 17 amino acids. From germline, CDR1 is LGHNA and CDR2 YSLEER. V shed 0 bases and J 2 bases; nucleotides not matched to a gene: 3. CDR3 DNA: TGCGCCAGCAGCCAAGAGGCTAGCGGGAGGGCCACAGATACGCAGTATTTT. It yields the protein CASSQEASGRATDTQYF.

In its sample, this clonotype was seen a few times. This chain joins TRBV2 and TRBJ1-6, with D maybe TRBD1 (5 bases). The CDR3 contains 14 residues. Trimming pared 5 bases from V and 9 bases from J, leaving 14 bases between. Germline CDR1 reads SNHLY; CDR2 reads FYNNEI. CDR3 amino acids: CASSNKRGGSPLHF. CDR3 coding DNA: TGTGCCAGCAGTAATAAAAGGGGAGGTTCACCCCTCCACTTT.

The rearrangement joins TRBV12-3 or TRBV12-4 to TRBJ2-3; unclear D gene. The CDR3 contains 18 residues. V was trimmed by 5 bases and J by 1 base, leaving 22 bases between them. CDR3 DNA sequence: TGTGCCAGCAGTCTCAATCTCGGTCCGAGGTATGGCACAGATACGCAGTATTTT. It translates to CASSLNLGPRYGTDTQYF.

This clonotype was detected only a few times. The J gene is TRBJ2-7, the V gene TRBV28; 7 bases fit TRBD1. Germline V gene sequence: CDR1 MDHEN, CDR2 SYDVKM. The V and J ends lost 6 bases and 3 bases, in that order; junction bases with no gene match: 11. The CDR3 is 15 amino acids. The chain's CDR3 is CASSSPGTAFYEQYF. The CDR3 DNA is TGTGCCAGCAGCTCACCCGGGACAGCCTTCTACGAGCAGTACTTC. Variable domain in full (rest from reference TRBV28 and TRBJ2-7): DVKVTQSSRYLVKRTGEKVFLECVQDMDHENMFWYRQDPGLGLRLIYFSYDVKMKEKGDIPEGYSVSREKKERFSLILESASTNQTSMYLCASSSPGTAFYEQYFGPGTRLTVT.

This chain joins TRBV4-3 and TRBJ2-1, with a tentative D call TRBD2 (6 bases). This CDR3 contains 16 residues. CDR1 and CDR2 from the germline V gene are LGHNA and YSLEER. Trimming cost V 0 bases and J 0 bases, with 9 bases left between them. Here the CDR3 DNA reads TGCGCCAGCAGCCAAGACGCGGGGAACTCCTACAATGAGCAGTTCTTC. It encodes CASSQDAGNSYNEQFF.

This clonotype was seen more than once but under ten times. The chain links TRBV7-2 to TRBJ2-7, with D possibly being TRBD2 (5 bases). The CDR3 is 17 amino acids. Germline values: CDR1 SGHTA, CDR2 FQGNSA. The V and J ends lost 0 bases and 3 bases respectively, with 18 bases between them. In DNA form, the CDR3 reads TGTGCCAGCAGCTTAGCCCTAGCCCCCCGCTCTCTCTACGAGCAGTACTTC. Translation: CASSLALAPRSLYEQYF.

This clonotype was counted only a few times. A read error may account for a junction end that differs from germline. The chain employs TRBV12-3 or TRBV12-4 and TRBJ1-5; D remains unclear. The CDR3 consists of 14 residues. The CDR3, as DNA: TGTACCAGCAGTTTAGAGGTCGACAATCAGCCCCAGCATTTT. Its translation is CTSSLEVDNQPQHF.

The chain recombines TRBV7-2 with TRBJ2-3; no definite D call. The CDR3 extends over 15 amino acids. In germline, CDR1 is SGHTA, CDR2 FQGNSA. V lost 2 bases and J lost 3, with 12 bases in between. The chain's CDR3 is CASSLQVIGTDTQYF. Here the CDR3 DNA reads TGTGCCAGCAGCTTACAGGTGATTGGGACAGATACGCAGTATTTT.

CDR3 in DNA: TGCGCCAGCAGCACCGGAACCCTAGACCGGAAAAACACTGAAGCTTTCTTT. Protein product: CASSTGTLDRKNTEAFF. This chain joins TRBV5-1 and TRBJ1-1, with D unresolved. CDR1 is SGHRS, CDR2 YFSETQ, per germline. This CDR3 is 17 amino acids long. V was shortened by 4 bases and J by 2 bases, with 21 bases between the two germline ends.